One and the same sample provided the 7 T cell receptor beta chains below, sequenced in a study of Ad26.COV2.S vaccination and SARS-CoV-2 variants. As to treatment: approximately 18 received Ad26.COV2.S at low or high dose, single or two shots; roughly five received placebo; per-sample allocation not given. The investigators took samples on day 63 after the first vaccine or placebo injection. Repertoires were generated with immunoSEQ multiplex PCR, while TCRdb's copy carries only in-frame clones and drops some. The data contain fewer than 400,000 clones, about 85% of them singletons. The starting material was peripheral blood, obtained in a trial of Ad26.COV2.S vaccine versus placebo. Receptor source: a person between 18 and 65 years old who received the Ad26.COV2.S COVID-19 vaccine or a placebo.

The chain links TRBV4-1 to TRBJ1-5; 7 bases agree with TRBD1. Germline values: CDR1 MGHRA, CDR2 YSYEKL. Trimming cost V 4 bases and J 7 bases; bases outside gene matches: 7. The CDR3 is 14 amino acids. In DNA, the CDR3 is TGCGCCAGCAGCCCAACAGGGGTGAAGCAGCCCCAGCATTTT. The encoded protein is CASSPTGVKQPQHF.

This chain connects TRBV21-1 to TRBJ1-2; TRBD1, the D gene given by the table, was not confirmed from the DNA. TRBV21-1 is shown as a pseudogene. CDR3 length equals 15 residues. CDR3 region: CASSGRQGAIYGYTF. The CDR3 coding sequence is TGTGCCAGCAGCGGACGACAGGGGGCGATCTATGGCTACACCTTC.

This clone was observed a single time. This chain uses TRBV10-3 with TRBJ1-1; D gene ambiguous. Trimming pared 3 bases from V and 10 bases from J, leaving 18 bases between. CDR1 ENHRY and CDR2 SYGVKD come from the germline V gene. This CDR3 is built from 14 residues. The CDR3 here is CAISDGALTGGAFF. CDR3 nucleotides: TGTGCCATCAGTGACGGAGCGTTAACCGGAGGAGCTTTCTTT.

V gene TRBV6-2 or TRBV6-3 combines with J gene TRBJ2-7; 9 bases match TRBD1. The V gene's germline CDR1 is MNHEY and CDR2 SVGEGT. CDR3 length: 13 amino acids. The V segment lost 6 bases and the J segment 5 bases; nucleotides outside the gene matches: 5. The CDR3 nucleotides read TGTGCCAGCAGCAGGGACAGGGTCGACGAGCAGTACTTC. It codes for CASSRDRVDEQYF.

The V call is TRBV5-4, the J call TRBJ2-5, with D perhaps TRBD2 (5 bases). Germline-derived CDR1 and CDR2 are SGHNT and YYREEE (reference sequence). Between the trimmed V and J ends, which lost 5 bases and 5 bases, there was a span of 10 bases. This CDR3 comprises 12 residues. The CDR3 sequence: CASSAERETQYF. CDR3 sequence (DNA): TGTGCCAGCAGTGCGGAGCGGGAGACCCAGTACTTC. The full variable domain, completed using reference TRBV5-4 and TRBJ2-5, is ETGVTQSPTHLIKTRGQQVTLRCSSQSGHNTVSWYQQALGQGPQFIFQYYREEENGRGNFPPRFSGLQFPNYSSELNVNALELDDSALYLCASSAERETQYFGPGTRLLVL.

This clone has more than one count but fewer than ten. J is TRBJ1-3 and V is TRBV5-1; possibly TRBD1 for D (5 bases). Trimming took 4 bases from V and 0 from J, leaving 14 bases between them. The CDR3 sequence is 16 residues long. Germline values: CDR1 SGHRS, CDR2 YFSETQ. CDR3 region: CASSPTWGGSGNTIYF. CDR3 coding DNA: TGCGCCAGCAGCCCCACTTGGGGGGGCTCTGGAAACACCATATATTTT.

The chain employs TRBV12-3 or TRBV12-4 and TRBJ2-1; the match to TRBD2 covers 10 bases. The junction had 10 bases not matched to a gene; V was cut back by 8 bases and J by 12 bases. The CDR3 is 13 residues long. CDR3 loop: CASGLAGDFRQFF. The DNA for the CDR3 is TGTGCCAGCGGGCTAGCGGGGGACTTTCGGCAGTTCTTC.